This TCR beta chain was identified during a study of blood T cell repertoires in COVID-19. As for the study in general: Specimens from acute and convalescent COVID-19 originated in the United States, Italy and Spain. PBMCs, B-cell-depleted T cells, or T cells were the source of the cDNA or gDNA that made up the material.

The CDR3 loop spans 15 amino acids. V lost 5 bases to trimming and J lost 2 bases, with 16 bases between them. CDR1 is SGHKS, CDR2 YYEKEE, per germline (reference sequence). In the original analysis: It was from reference gene primer amplification that nucleated cell counts were estimated. Here immunoSEQ multiplex PCR was the method, and the copy in TCRdb shows in-frame clones only, minus some. That table supplies the V and J calls and clone size; D and trimming were determined from the DNA. The sample records just under 95,000 clones, 80% being singletons. This clone appeared a single time. Material for sequencing was peripheral blood. The receptor was isolated from a man in his forties or fifties who had recovered from COVID-19. This chain links TRBV5-5 with TRBJ1-2; a possible D gene is TRBD1 (6 bases). CDR3 sequence reads: CASRLRDTENYGYTF. CDR3 DNA: TGTGCCAGCAGACTCCGGGACACCGAGAACTATGGCTACACCTTC.